These T cell receptor beta chains were read from a single sample in a study of blood T cell repertoires in COVID-19. The repertoire was sequenced with immunoSEQ multiplex PCR; TCRdb's copy has only in-frame clones and lacks some. The repertoire holds about 53,000 clones, with 70% to 85% as singletons. Sequencing used peripheral blood. All receptors come from a human donor in a cohort sampled during active COVID-19. Each CDR3 is given without its conserved first and last residue.

J gene: TRBJ2-2; V gene: TRBV19; CDR3 protein: ASSPRQGRNGELF
J gene: TRBJ1-4; V gene: TRBV30; CDR3 protein: AWSRPGQNEKLF
J gene: TRBJ1-2; V gene: TRBV19; CDR3 protein: ASSILGTGSSNGYT
J gene: TRBJ2-2; V gene: TRBV29-1; CDR3 protein: SVNRGGTGELF
J gene: TRBJ1-3; V gene: TRBV9; CDR3 protein: ASSAQRGGEGNTIY
J gene: TRBJ1-2; V gene: TRBV6-5; CDR3 protein: ASTGGSRGYGYT
J gene: TRBJ1-1; V gene: TRBV5-1; CDR3 protein: ASSFRTGRNTEAF
J gene: TRBJ2-3; V gene: TRBV7-8; CDR3 protein: ASSPILGRGGNTDTQY
J gene: TRBJ2-3; V gene: TRBV11-2; CDR3 protein: ASPRQGPDTQY
J gene: TRBJ2-2; V gene: TRBV3-1/TRBV3-2; CDR3 protein: ASSRGPRELF
J gene: TRBJ2-7; V gene: TRBV13; CDR3 protein: ASSRDREPEQY
J gene: TRBJ1-4; V gene: TRBV6-5; CDR3 protein: ASSYSGHPTNEKLF
J gene: TRBJ1-2; V gene: TRBV2; CDR3 protein: ASSEFDYGYT
J gene: TRBJ1-5; V gene: TRBV19; CDR3 protein: ASSLLTGKGRQPQH
J gene: TRBJ2-7; V gene: TRBV9; CDR3 protein: ASSVAQGPYEQY
J gene: TRBJ2-1; V gene: TRBV27; CDR3 protein: ASRRTSSYNEQF
J gene: TRBJ2-5; V gene: TRBV7-2; CDR3 protein: ASSSATGGATQY
J gene: TRBJ2-1; V gene: TRBV7-2; CDR3 protein: ASSSLPRDEQF
J gene: TRBJ2-5; V gene: TRBV30; CDR3 protein: AWSLGAARETQY
J gene: TRBJ2-3; V gene: TRBV4-2; CDR3 protein: ASSQDRTKQY
J gene: TRBJ2-1; V gene: TRBV5-6; CDR3 protein: ASSFGTTNEQF
J gene: TRBJ1-4; V gene: TRBV6-6; CDR3 protein: ASSFADRVGEKLF
J gene: TRBJ1-1; V gene: TRBV12-3/TRBV12-4; CDR3 protein: ASTLTTNTEAF
J gene: TRBJ2-7; V gene: TRBV12-3/TRBV12-4; CDR3 protein: ASSRQRSYEQY
J gene: TRBJ2-5; V gene: TRBV5-1; CDR3 protein: ASSLYDRLSETQY
J gene: TRBJ1-6; V gene: TRBV3-1/TRBV3-2; CDR3 protein: ASSPIQGGKGNSPLH
J gene: TRBJ2-1; V gene: TRBV30; CDR3 protein: AWSVWDRSSEQF
J gene: TRBJ1-5; V gene: TRBV7-2; CDR3 protein: ASREPPLGQPQH
J gene: TRBJ2-1; V gene: TRBV18; CDR3 protein: ASSQDGTGTSWVF
J gene: TRBJ2-2; V gene: TRBV5-1; CDR3 protein: ASSLVLWGNTGELF
J gene: TRBJ1-2; V gene: TRBV28; CDR3 protein: ASSLQANYGYT
J gene: TRBJ2-1; V gene: TRBV7-8; CDR3 protein: ASSFSGRSGGTQF
J gene: TRBJ1-5; V gene: TRBV18; CDR3 protein: ASSPPGQGGQPQH
J gene: TRBJ1-1; V gene: TRBV12-3/TRBV12-4; CDR3 protein: ASSLEGGLEAF
J gene: TRBJ2-1; V gene: TRBV7-2; CDR3 protein: ASSLAGTSGYNEQF
J gene: TRBJ1-4; V gene: TRBV6-1; CDR3 protein: ASSEGTGFEKLF
J gene: TRBJ2-7; V gene: TRBV27; CDR3 protein: ASSFLDRAYEQY
J gene: TRBJ2-1; V gene: TRBV7-2; CDR3 protein: ASSLQRGVLNEQF
J gene: TRBJ2-3; V gene: TRBV3-1/TRBV3-2; CDR3 protein: ASSQERIRGGPALTSTDTQY
J gene: TRBJ1-1; V gene: TRBV7-9; CDR3 protein: ASSLPGMNTEAF
J gene: TRBJ1-5; V gene: TRBV7-9; CDR3 protein: ASSLGFRGNNQPQH
J gene: TRBJ1-4; V gene: TRBV25-1; CDR3 protein: ASRSTGEKLF
J gene: TRBJ2-2; V gene: TRBV6-2/TRBV6-3; CDR3 protein: ASSRLAGGTGELF
J gene: TRBJ2-7; V gene: TRBV12-2; CDR3 protein: ASRLRPDRVVGTYEQY
J gene: TRBJ1-5; V gene: TRBV2; CDR3 protein: ASSSGQAGEPQH
J gene: TRBJ2-7; V gene: TRBV6-2/TRBV6-3; CDR3 protein: ASSRQGVGEQY
J gene: TRBJ2-2; V gene: TRBV27; CDR3 protein: ASSYSGGLSTGELF
J gene: TRBJ1-1; V gene: TRBV7-8; CDR3 protein: ASSLSSGFGTEAF
J gene: TRBJ1-2; V gene: TRBV7-2; CDR3 protein: ASSSGPAEGSGYT
J gene: TRBJ2-5; V gene: TRBV5-4; CDR3 protein: ASSYSGGIVETQY
J gene: TRBJ1-2; V gene: TRBV15; CDR3 protein: ATSREPSAGNYGYT
J gene: TRBJ2-4; V gene: TRBV6-2/TRBV6-3; CDR3 protein: ASSMGTGNIQY
J gene: TRBJ2-7; V gene: TRBV2; CDR3 protein: ASEGLAGGHQY
J gene: TRBJ1-1; V gene: TRBV19; CDR3 protein: ASSRDRPNTEAF
J gene: TRBJ2-1; V gene: TRBV27; CDR3 protein: ASRPAPGQGFSEQF
J gene: TRBJ1-2; V gene: TRBV13; CDR3 protein: ASSLGTGVYGYT
J gene: TRBJ2-1; V gene: TRBV29-1; CDR3 protein: SVEYHNEQF
J gene: TRBJ2-1; V gene: TRBV30; CDR3 protein: AWTSERTGWDEQF
J gene: TRBJ2-5; V gene: TRBV6-5; CDR3 protein: ASSPSRVSQY